This T cell receptor beta chain was captured by sequencing in a study of shared clonotypes between healthy human individuals. Sequencing used immunoSEQ multiplex PCR; TCRdb keeps in-frame clones, though not all of them. The table includes approximately 500,000 clones, about three quarters detected once. This clone has a single count. CDR1 and CDR2 from the germline V gene are MNHNS and SASEGT. This CDR3 has 14 amino acids. Trimming removed 4 bases from V and 2 bases from J, with 12 bases in between. V gene TRBV6-1 combines with J gene TRBJ2-7; D remains ambiguous. The clonotype comes from a woman aged 40 to 50 in good health. Some clones in this sample may be carry-over from other donors' samples. Sequenced sample: PBMCs. This CDR3 is CASSAQATTYEQYF. CDR3 DNA sequence: TGTGCCAGCAGTGCTCAGGCTACGACCTACGAGCAGTACTTC.